Below, 27 T cell receptor beta chains from the same sample are listed, as sequenced in a study of regulatory and conventional T cells in RAG deficiency. The protocol was immunoSEQ multiplex PCR, while the TCRdb copy is restricted to in-frame clones and leaves out a portion. The sample lists about 6,100 clones; about 90% were seen once. The sequenced material came from CD8+ T cells sorted from blood. The receptors derive from a human donor with RAG deficiency presenting as severe combined immunodeficiency.

The gene calls are TRBV7-8 and TRBJ2-1, with D perhaps being TRBD1 or TRBD2 (6 bases each). Germline values: CDR1 SGHVS, CDR2 FQNEAQ. V was shortened by 6 bases and J by 7 bases, with 13 bases between the two germline ends. The CDR3 spans 13 residues. The CDR3 DNA is TGTGCCAGCAGATACCGGGGGCTTAATGAGCAGTTCTTC. This translates into CASRYRGLNEQFF. Filled out from reference TRBV7-8 and TRBJ2-1, the complete variable domain reads GAGVSQSPRYKVAKRGQDVALRCDPISGHVSLFWYQQALGQGPEFLTYFQNEAQLDKSGLPSDRFFAERPEGSVSTLKIQRTQQEDSAVYLCASRYRGLNEQFFGPGTRLTVL.

This sequence joins TRBV9 and TRBJ2-1; D gene ambiguous. Germline CDR1 reads SGDLS; CDR2 reads YYNGEE. V was trimmed by 3 bases and J by 5 bases, leaving 15 bases between them. CDR3 length: 15 amino acids. CDR3 loop: CASSGMAKGHNEQFF. CDR3 bases: TGTGCCAGCAGCGGGATGGCGAAGGGCCACAATGAGCAGTTCTTC.

V gene TRBV29-1 combines with J gene TRBJ2-6; no reliable D call. The CDR3 loop spans 13 amino acids. The ends were cut back, 4 bases at V and 0 bases at J, with 4 bases in the middle. Germline assignment: CDR1 SQVTM and CDR2 ANQGSEA. The DNA for the CDR3 is TGCAGCGTTGTAGCCTCTGGGGCCAACGTCCTGACTTTC. Protein sequence: CSVVASGANVLTF.

The table lists this clone with a few counts. The V and J genes are TRBV9 and TRBJ2-5; D remains unclear. Germline assignment: CDR1 SGDLS and CDR2 YYNGEE. The V and J ends lost 4 bases and 1 base respectively, with 2 bases between them. The CDR3 runs to 11 residues. The CDR3 nucleotides are TGTGCCAGCAGCAGCCAAGAGACCCAGTACTTC. Its protein product is CASSSQETQYF.

This chain connects TRBV27 to TRBJ2-7; D is unclear. The CDR3 runs to 13 residues. The ends were cut back, 2 bases at V and 6 bases at J, with 11 bases in the middle. In germline, CDR1 is MNHEY, CDR2 SMNVEV (reference sequence). The CDR3 region is CASSLGNGPEQYF. DNA for the CDR3: TGTGCCAGCAGTTTAGGGAACGGACCCGAGCAGTACTTC.

CDR3 protein: CASSLGTDTQYF. The CDR3 bases are TGTGCCAGCAGCTTAGGGACAGATACGCAGTATTTT. The gene calls are TRBV7-8 and TRBJ2-3, with D unclear. In germline, CDR1 is SGHVS, CDR2 FQNEAQ. With 1 base removed from V and 3 bases from J, the gap between germline ends came to 2 bases. CDR3 length equals 12 residues.

This clone appeared a single time. The chain uses TRBV10-3 and TRBJ2-4, with a possible D match to TRBD1 (8 bases). Trimming removed 10 bases at V and 8 bases at J, with 21 bases between. CDR3 size: 14 residues. Germline V gene lookup returns CDR1 ENHRY and CDR2 SYGVKD. The CDR3, as DNA: TGTGCCACCAAAGACTACAGGGGGAGGGACATTCAGTACTTC. Its translation is CATKDYRGRDIQYF.

The chain combines TRBV9 with TRBJ2-7; the D gene is possibly TRBD1 (5 bases). The CDR3 covers 13 residues. Germline CDR1 and CDR2: SGDLS and YYNGEE. Between the trimmed V and J ends, which lost 4 bases and 5 bases, there was a span of 13 bases. CDR3 loop: CASSITGHDEQYF. Here the CDR3 DNA reads TGTGCCAGCAGCATCACAGGTCACGACGAGCAGTACTTC.

The chain recombines TRBV5-4 with TRBJ2-7; possibly TRBD1 for D (6 bases). This CDR3 has 16 amino acids. Looked up from germline, CDR1 is SGHNT and CDR2 is YYREEE (reference sequence). V was clipped by 3 bases and J by 0 bases, with 16 bases between them. CDR3 nucleotides: TGTGCCAGCAGCTCCCCGGGACACTCTTTCTCCTACGAGCAGTACTTC. Protein sequence: CASSSPGHSFSYEQYF. Together with reference TRBV5-4 and TRBJ2-7, the CDR3 gives the full variable domain: ETGVTQSPTHLIKTRGQQVTLRCSSQSGHNTVSWYQQALGQGPQFIFQYYREEENGRGNFPPRFSGLQFPNYSSELNVNALELDDSALYLCASSSPGHSFSYEQYFGPGTRLTVT.

This chain connects TRBV29-1 to TRBJ2-2; D is possibly TRBD1 (6 bases). V was pared by 3 bases and J by 6 bases, with 11 bases between. The CDR3 has 13 amino acids. From germline, CDR1 is SQVTM and CDR2 ANQGSEA. The DNA of the CDR3 is TGCAGCGTTGAGCAGGGGATTGCCGGGGAGCTGTTTTTT. Its translation: CSVEQGIAGELFF.

V is TRBV7-6 and J is TRBJ2-7; 7 nucleotides line up with TRBD2. The CDR3 has 13 residues. Losses at the gene ends were 7 bases for V and 3 bases for J; bases not matched to a gene: 6. Germline CDR1 reads SGHVS; CDR2 reads FNYEAQ. CDR3 nucleotides: TGTGCCAGCACCCCCGGGGGGTTCTACGAGCAGTACTTC. This gives the protein CASTPGGFYEQYF. Full variable domain (remainder filled in from reference TRBV7-6 and TRBJ2-7): GAGVSQSPRYKVTKRGQDVALRCDPISGHVSLYWYRQALGQGPEFLTYFNYEAQQDKSGLPNDRFSAERPEGSISTLTIQRTEQRDSAMYRCASTPGGFYEQYFGPGTRLTVT.

The chain employs TRBV10-1 and TRBJ2-6, with TRBD1 matching 7 bases. Per the germline V gene, CDR1 is WNHNN and CDR2 is SYGVQD (reference sequence). The length of the CDR3 is 16 residues. V shed 6 bases, J shed 0 bases, and the junction held 5 bases outside the gene matches. CDR3 in DNA: TGCGCCAGCAGCGGGACAGAACCCTCTGGGGCCAACGTCCTGACTTTC. Translation gives CASSGTEPSGANVLTF.

This chain joins TRBV9 and TRBJ2-7, with TRBD2 as a possible D gene (5 bases). The CDR3 sequence is 15 residues long. Germline loops: CDR1 SGDLS, CDR2 YYNGEE. Trimming shortened V by 0 bases and J by 0 bases, and 10 bases separated the two germline ends. As DNA, the CDR3 is TGTGCCAGCAGCGTAGGCAGTAGCGCCTCCTACGAGCAGTACTTC. Translated: CASSVGSSASYEQYF.

CDR3 loop: CASSQRLAEQYF. The DNA of the CDR3 is TGTGCCAGCAGCCAACGACTAGCCGAGCAGTACTTC. This sequence joins TRBV14 and TRBJ2-7; TRBD2 matches at 7 bases. This CDR3 has 12 amino acids. After removal of 2 bases from V and 6 bases from J, the junction contained 1 base not matched to a gene. Germline CDR1 reads SGHDN; CDR2 reads FVKESK.

The genes are TRBV5-8 and TRBJ2-7, with D hard to call. Germline CDR1 and CDR2: SGHTS and YDEGEE. Trimming took off 0 bases at V and 4 bases at J, with 11 bases between the two ends. The CDR3 length is 14 residues. CDR3 loop: CASSLAGTIYEQYF. The CDR3 DNA reads as TGTGCCAGCAGCTTGGCCGGCACAATTTACGAGCAGTACTTC. The whole variable domain, remainder taken from reference TRBV5-8 and TRBJ2-7, is EAGVTQSPTHLIKTRGQQATLRCSPISGHTSVYWYQQALGLGLQFLLWYDEGEERNRGNFPPRFSGRQFPNYSSELNVNALELEDSALYLCASSLAGTIYEQYFGPGTRLTVT.

V is TRBV4-3 and J is TRBJ2-1, with D perhaps matching TRBD1 or TRBD2 (5 bases each). This CDR3 is built from 14 residues. Germline CDR1 reads LGHNA; CDR2 reads YSLEER. V lost 1 base to trimming and J lost 5 bases, with 9 bases between them. The CDR3: CASSQGGRHNEQFF. CDR3 DNA sequence: TGCGCCAGCAGCCAAGGGGGACGGCACAATGAGCAGTTCTTC.

Written as DNA, the CDR3 is TGTGCCAGTAGTGCAGGGACAGGGGGGCGATACGTCCTGACTTTC. Protein sequence: CASSAGTGGRYVLTF. The chain combines TRBV19 with TRBJ2-6; TRBD1 matches 11 bases. Trimming took 5 bases from V and 11 from J; bases not matched to a gene: 8. The CDR3 is made up of 15 amino acids. Germline CDR1 and CDR2: LNHDA and SQIVND (reference sequence).

The V call is TRBV4-3, the J call TRBJ2-7, with TRBD1 identical over 7 bases. J was trimmed by 3 bases and V by 4 bases; bases with no gene match: 3. CDR3 size: 13 residues. Germline CDR1 LGHNA, CDR2 YSLEER. CDR3 protein: CASSPRQGYEQYF. CDR3 in DNA: TGCGCCAGCAGCCCCCGACAGGGCTACGAGCAGTACTTC.

The gene calls are TRBV27 and TRBJ2-7; 9 bases agree with TRBD1. CDR3 length equals 15 residues. V lost 5 bases to trimming and J lost 5 bases; unmatched junction nucleotides: 10. CDR1 is MNHEY, CDR2 SMNVEV, per germline (reference sequence). The CDR3 here is CASSPLGTGKDEQYF. The CDR3 DNA reads as TGTGCCAGCAGTCCCCTGGGGACAGGGAAAGACGAGCAGTACTTC.

V and J are TRBV6-5 and TRBJ2-1; no firm D call. Per the germline V gene, CDR1 is MNHEY and CDR2 is SVGAGI. The CDR3 sequence is 11 residues long. The ends were cut back, 5 bases at V and 5 bases at J, with 4 bases in the middle. The CDR3 sequence: CASSTHNEQFF. CDR3 in DNA: TGTGCCAGCAGTACCCACAATGAGCAGTTCTTC.

This clone was observed once. The chain has TRBV12-5 and TRBJ2-7; tentatively, D is TRBD2 (5 bases). Trimming left V 1 base short and J 3 bases short, with 7 bases between. The CDR3 totals 13 residues. Germline-derived CDR1 and CDR2 are LGHNT and FRNRAP. The CDR3 sequence: CASGLAGDYEQYF. The DNA of the CDR3 is TGTGCTAGTGGTTTGGCCGGGGACTACGAGCAGTACTTC.

The chain carries TRBV7-8 and TRBJ2-3, with D uncertain. The V gene lost 4 bases and the J gene lost 6 bases, with 11 bases spanning the gap. Germline loops: CDR1 SGHVS, CDR2 FQNEAQ. The CDR3 spans 13 residues. CDR3 DNA: TGTGCCAGCAGCTGGGGATCAGCGGATACGCAGTATTTT. Protein: CASSWGSADTQYF.

The chain is built from TRBV27 and TRBJ2-4, with D uncertain. V dropped 5 bases and J dropped 0 bases, with 5 bases sitting between them. From germline, CDR1 is MNHEY and CDR2 SMNVEV (reference sequence). The CDR3 sequence is 13 residues long. CDR3 nucleotides: TGTGCCAGCAGTACTTTAGCCAAAAACATTCAGTACTTC. This sequence encodes CASSTLAKNIQYF.

This clone was seen only once. This rearrangement joins TRBV2 to TRBJ2-5; no clear D gene. Germline V gives CDR1 SNHLY, CDR2 FYNNEI. CDR3 length equals 10 residues. The germline V and J ends were trimmed by 1 base and 6 bases, with 0 bases remaining between them. CDR3 sequence reads: CASSEETQYF. The CDR3 nucleotides are TGTGCCAGCAGTGAAGAGACCCAGTACTTC.

V is TRBV11-2 and J is TRBJ2-7; a possible D gene is TRBD2 (6 bases). Trimming took 6 bases from V and 2 from J, leaving 17 bases between them. The CDR3 is made up of 15 amino acids. From germline, CDR1 is SGHAT and CDR2 FQNNGV. The CDR3 sequence is CASSFAGGTPYEQYF. The DNA of the CDR3 is TGTGCCAGCAGTTTCGCGGGCGGGACCCCCTACGAGCAGTACTTC.

Remarks on this clone: It differs at one base from a far larger clone, so likely a read error. This chain links TRBV5-2 with TRBJ1-2. TRBV5-2 is a pseudogene. CDR3 length: 14 amino acids. The CDR3 bases are TGTGCCAGCAGCCCGATACAGGGGAGGGATGGCTACACCTTC. It is translated as CASSPIQGRDGYTF.

The chain joins TRBV4-2 to TRBJ2-5; D gene ambiguous. This CDR3 contains 14 residues. Trimming shortened V by 4 bases and J by 5 bases, and 14 bases separated the two germline ends. From germline, CDR1 is LGHNA and CDR2 YNFKEQ. The DNA for the CDR3 is TGTGCCAGCAGCCCCGACACGGCAAAGGAGACCCAGTACTTC. Translated, it gives CASSPDTAKETQYF.